The clone carrying this T cell receptor (beta chain) has a single count. Cohort 3 donors were reported recovered after two negative PCRs, clearance, or symptom resolution. Authors' processing steps: Amplified reference gene primers provided the basis for estimating nucleated cell counts. Assay: immunoSEQ multiplex PCR; the TCRdb copy retains only in-frame clones and omits some. The V and J calls and clone size were taken over from that table, and D and trimming were inferred from the DNA. The sample yields around 500,000 clones, roughly nine tenths seen once. Germline lookup yields CDR1 SQVTM and CDR2 ANQGSEA. J lost 7 bases, V lost 4 bases, and 5 bases had no gene match. The CDR3 runs to 12 residues. The data were taken from a study of blood T cell repertoires in COVID-19.

The clonotype comes from an older woman who had recovered from COVID-19. The genes are TRBV29-1 and TRBJ1-2, with 8 bases that match TRBD1. Sequenced input: PBMCs or T cells enriched from blood (not recorded which). CDR3 DNA: TGCAGCGTTGGACAGGGGTGGGGTGGCTACACCTTC. Protein: CSVGQGWGGYTF.